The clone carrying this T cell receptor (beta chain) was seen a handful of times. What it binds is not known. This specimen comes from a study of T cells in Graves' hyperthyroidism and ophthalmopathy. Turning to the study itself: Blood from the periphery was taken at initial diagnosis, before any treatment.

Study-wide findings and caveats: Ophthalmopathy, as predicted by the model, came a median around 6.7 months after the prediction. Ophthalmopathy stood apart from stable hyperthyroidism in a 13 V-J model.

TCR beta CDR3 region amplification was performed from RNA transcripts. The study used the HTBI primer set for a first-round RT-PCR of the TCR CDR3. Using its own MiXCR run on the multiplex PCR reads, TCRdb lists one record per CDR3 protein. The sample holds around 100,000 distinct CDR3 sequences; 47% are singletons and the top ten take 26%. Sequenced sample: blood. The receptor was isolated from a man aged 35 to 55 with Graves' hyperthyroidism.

The CDR3 sequence is CASSDFQNWGYTF. The CDR3, as DNA: TGCGCCAGCAGTGATTTCCAGAATTGGGGCTACACCTTC. This chain uses TRBV10-2 with TRBJ1-2; D unclear. V was pared by 3 bases and J by 8 bases, with 13 bases between. In germline, CDR1 is WSHSY, CDR2 SAAADI. The CDR3 spans 13 residues.